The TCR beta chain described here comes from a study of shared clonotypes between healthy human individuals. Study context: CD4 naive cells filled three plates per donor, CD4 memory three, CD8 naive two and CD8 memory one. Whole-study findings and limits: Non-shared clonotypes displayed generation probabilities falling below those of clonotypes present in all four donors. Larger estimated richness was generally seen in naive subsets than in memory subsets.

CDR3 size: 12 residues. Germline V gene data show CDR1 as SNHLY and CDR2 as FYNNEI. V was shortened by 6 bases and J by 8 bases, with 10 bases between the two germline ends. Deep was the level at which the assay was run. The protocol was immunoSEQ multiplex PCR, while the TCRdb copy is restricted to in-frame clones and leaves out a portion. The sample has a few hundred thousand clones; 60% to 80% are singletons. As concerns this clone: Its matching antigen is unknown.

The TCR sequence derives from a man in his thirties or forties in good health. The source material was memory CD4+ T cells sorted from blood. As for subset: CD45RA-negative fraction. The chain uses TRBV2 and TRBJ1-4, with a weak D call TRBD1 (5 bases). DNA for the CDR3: TGTGCCAGCAGCCGACGGGGGGAAAAACTGTTTTTT. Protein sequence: CASSRRGEKLFF.